The source of this T cell receptor beta chain is a study of OX40 agonist ivuxolimab in advanced cancers. The data were produced by immunoSEQ multiplex PCR, yet TCRdb's version contains in-frame clones alone and is incomplete. The sample has 16,000 or so clones, approximately 80% seen once. CDR3 length: 16 residues. Per germline, CDR1 SGHVS and CDR2 FQNEAQ. Concerning this clone itself: At one boundary the junction diverges from the germline segment, which might be a read error.

The V gene is TRBV7-8, the J gene TRBJ2-7; 7 bases map to TRBD1. This TCR came from an adult with an advanced solid tumor such as melanoma, head and neck, liver or kidney cancer. The sequencing used CD4+ or CD8+ T cells sorted from blood, collected in a trial of the OX40 agonist ivuxolimab. The CDR3 sequence is CASSETLGDRTYEQYF. CDR3 nucleotides: TGCGCCAGCAGCGAGACTTTGGGGGACAGAACCTACGAGCAGTACTTC. The full variable domain, rest sourced from reference TRBV7-8 and TRBJ2-7, is GAGVSQSPRYKVAKRGQDVALRCDPISGHVSLFWYQQALGQGPEFLTYFQNEAQLDKSGLPSDRFFAERPEGSVSTLKIQRTQQEDSAVYLCASSETLGDRTYEQYFGPGTRLTVT.